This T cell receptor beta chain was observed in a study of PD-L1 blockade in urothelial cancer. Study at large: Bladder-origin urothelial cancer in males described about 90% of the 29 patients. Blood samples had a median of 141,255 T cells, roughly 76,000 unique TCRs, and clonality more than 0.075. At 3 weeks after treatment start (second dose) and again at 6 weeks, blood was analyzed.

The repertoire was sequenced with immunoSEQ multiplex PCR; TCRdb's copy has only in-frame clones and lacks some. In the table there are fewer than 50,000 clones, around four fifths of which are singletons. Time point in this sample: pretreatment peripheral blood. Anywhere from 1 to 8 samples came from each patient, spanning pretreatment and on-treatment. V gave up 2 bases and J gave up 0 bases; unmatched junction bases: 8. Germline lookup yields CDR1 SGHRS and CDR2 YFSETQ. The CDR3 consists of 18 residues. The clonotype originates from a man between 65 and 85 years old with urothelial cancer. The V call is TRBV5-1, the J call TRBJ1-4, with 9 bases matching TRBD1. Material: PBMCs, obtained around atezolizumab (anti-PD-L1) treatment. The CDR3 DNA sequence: TGCGCCAGCAGCTTTCGACAGGGGGGAACAACAACTAATGAAAAACTGTTTTTT. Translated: CASSFRQGGTTTNEKLFF.